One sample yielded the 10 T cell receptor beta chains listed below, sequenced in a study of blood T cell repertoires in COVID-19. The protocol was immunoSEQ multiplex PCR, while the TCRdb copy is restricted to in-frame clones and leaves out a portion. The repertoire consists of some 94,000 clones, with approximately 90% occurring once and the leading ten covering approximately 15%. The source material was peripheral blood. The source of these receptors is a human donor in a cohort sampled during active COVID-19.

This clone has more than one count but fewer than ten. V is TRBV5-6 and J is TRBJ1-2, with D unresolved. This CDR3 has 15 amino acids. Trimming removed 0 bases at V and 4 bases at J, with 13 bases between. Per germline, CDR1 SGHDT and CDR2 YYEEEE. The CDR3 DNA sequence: TGTGCCAGCAGCTTGGGTGGGAGCTTAGTCTATGGCTACACCTTC. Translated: CASSLGGSLVYGYTF.

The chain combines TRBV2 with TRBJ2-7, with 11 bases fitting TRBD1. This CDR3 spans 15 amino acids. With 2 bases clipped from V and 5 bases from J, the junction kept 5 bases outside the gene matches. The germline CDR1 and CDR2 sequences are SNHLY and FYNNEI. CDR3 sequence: CASSERDRGTHEQYF. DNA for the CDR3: TGTGCCAGCAGTGAAAGGGACAGGGGGACCCACGAGCAGTACTTC.

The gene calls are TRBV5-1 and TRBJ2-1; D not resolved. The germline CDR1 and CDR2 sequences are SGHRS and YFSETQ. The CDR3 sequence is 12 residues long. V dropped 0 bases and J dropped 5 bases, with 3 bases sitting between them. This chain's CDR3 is CASSLVNNEQFF. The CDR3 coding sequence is TGCGCCAGCAGCTTGGTAAACAATGAGCAGTTCTTC.

The CDR3 reads CAISADREAYGGELFF. For the CDR3, the DNA is TGTGCCATCAGTGCTGACAGGGAGGCGTACGGCGGGGAGCTGTTTTTT. The V gene is TRBV10-3, the J gene TRBJ2-2, with D perhaps matching TRBD1 (7 bases). There are 16 residues in the CDR3. Germline V CDR1 and CDR2: ENHRY, SYGVKD. Trimming took off 4 bases at V and 7 bases at J, with 19 bases between the two ends.

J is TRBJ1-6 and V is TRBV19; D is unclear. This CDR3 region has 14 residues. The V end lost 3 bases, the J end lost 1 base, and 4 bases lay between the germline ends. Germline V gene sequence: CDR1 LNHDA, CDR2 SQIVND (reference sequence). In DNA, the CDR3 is TGTGCCAGTAGTATCGGTTCCTATAATTCACCCCTCCACTTT. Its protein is CASSIGSYNSPLHF.

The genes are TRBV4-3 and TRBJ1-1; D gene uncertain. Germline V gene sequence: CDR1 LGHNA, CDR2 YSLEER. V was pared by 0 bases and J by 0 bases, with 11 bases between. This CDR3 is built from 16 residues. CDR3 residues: CASSQDPGSMNTEAFF. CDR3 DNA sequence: TGCGCCAGCAGCCAAGATCCGGGATCGATGAACACTGAAGCTTTCTTT.

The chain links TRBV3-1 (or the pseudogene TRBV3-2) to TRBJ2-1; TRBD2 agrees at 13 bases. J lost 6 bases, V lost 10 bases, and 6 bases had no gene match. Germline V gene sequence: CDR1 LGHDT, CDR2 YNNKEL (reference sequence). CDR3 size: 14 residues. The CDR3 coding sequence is TGTGCCACGACCGGGACTAGCGGGGTCAATGAGCAGTTCTTC. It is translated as CATTGTSGVNEQFF.

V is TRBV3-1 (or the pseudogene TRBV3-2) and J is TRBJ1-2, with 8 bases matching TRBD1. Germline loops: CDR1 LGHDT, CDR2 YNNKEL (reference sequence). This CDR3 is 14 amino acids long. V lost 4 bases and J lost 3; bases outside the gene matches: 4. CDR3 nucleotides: TGTGCCAGCAGCCCCGGACAGGGTTACTATGGCTACACCTTC. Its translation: CASSPGQGYYGYTF.

This CDR3 reads CASSAGVSTEAFF. The CDR3 DNA follows: TGTGCCAGCAGCGCGGGGGTGAGTACTGAAGCTTTCTTT. The genes are TRBV9 and TRBJ1-1, with D possibly TRBD1 on 5 matching bases. Trimming took 3 bases from V and 5 from J, leaving 11 bases between them. CDR3 length: 13 residues. Per germline, CDR1 SGDLS and CDR2 YYNGEE. The full variable domain, completed using reference TRBV9 and TRBJ1-1, is DSGVTQTPKHLITATGQRVTLRCSPRSGDLSVYWYQQSLDQGLQFLIQYYNGEERAKGNILERFSAQQFPDLHSELNLSSLELGDSALYFCASSAGVSTEAFFGQGTRLTVV.

CDR3: CASSLGSEQFF. The CDR3 DNA follows: TGCGCCAGCAGCCTCGGGAGTGAGCAGTTCTTC. The chain employs TRBV5-1 and TRBJ2-1; maybe TRBD2 (6 bases). Trimming shortened V by 4 bases and J by 9 bases, and 8 bases separated the two germline ends. Per germline, CDR1 SGHRS and CDR2 YFSETQ. This CDR3 contains 11 residues.